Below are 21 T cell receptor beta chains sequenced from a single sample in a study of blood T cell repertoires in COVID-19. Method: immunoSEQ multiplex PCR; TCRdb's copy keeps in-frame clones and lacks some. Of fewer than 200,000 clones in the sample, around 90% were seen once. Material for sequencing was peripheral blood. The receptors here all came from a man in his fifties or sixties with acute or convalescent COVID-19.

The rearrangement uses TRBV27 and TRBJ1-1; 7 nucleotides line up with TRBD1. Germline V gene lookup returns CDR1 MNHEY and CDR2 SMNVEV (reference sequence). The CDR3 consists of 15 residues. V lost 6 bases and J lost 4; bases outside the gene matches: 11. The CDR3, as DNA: TGTGCCAGCAGCAACTACCCGACAGGGTCCACTGAAGCTTTCTTT. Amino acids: CASSNYPTGSTEAFF.

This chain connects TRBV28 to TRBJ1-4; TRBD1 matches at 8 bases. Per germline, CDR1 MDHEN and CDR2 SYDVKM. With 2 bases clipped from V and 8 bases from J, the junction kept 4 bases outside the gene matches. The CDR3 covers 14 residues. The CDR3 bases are TGTGCCAGCAGTTTAGGAGGACAGGGAGAAAAACTGTTTTTT. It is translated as CASSLGGQGEKLFF.

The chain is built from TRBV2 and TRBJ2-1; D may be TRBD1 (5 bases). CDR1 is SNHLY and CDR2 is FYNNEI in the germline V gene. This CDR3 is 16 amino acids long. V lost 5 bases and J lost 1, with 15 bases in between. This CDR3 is CASSPLGGASYNEQFF. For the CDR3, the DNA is TGTGCCAGCAGTCCTCTCGGTGGGGCATCCTACAATGAGCAGTTCTTC.

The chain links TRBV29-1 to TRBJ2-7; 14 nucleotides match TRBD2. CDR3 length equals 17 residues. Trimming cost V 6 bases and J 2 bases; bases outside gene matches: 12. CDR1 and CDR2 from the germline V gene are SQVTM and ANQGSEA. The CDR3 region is CSVGRGTSGSRTYEQYF. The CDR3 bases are TGCAGCGTGGGCCGAGGGACTAGCGGGAGCCGAACCTACGAGCAGTACTTC.

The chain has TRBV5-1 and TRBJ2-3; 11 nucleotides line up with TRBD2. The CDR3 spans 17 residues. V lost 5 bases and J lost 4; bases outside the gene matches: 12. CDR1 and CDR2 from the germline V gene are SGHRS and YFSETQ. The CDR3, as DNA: TGCGCCAGCAGAATTCGCCCACTAGCGGGAGCGGCAGATACGCAGTATTTT. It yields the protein CASRIRPLAGAADTQYF.

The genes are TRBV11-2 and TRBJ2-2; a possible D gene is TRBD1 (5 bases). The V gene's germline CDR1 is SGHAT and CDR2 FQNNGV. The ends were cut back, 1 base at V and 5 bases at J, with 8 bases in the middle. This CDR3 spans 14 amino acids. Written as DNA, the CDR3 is TGTGCCAGCAGCTTAGGACAGACTACCGGGGAGCTGTTTTTT. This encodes CASSLGQTTGELFF.

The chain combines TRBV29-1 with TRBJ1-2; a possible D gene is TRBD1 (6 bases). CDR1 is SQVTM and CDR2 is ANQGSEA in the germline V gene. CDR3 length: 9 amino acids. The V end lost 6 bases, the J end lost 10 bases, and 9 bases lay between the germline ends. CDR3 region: CSVEGDYTF. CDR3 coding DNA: TGCAGCGTCGAGGGGGACTACACCTTC.

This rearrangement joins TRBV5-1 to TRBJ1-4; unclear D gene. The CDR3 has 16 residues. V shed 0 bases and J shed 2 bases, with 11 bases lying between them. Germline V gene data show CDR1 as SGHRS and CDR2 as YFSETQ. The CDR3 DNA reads TGCGCCAGCAGCTTGGGATCGACACCGACTAATGAAAAACTGTTTTTT. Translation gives CASSLGSTPTNEKLFF.

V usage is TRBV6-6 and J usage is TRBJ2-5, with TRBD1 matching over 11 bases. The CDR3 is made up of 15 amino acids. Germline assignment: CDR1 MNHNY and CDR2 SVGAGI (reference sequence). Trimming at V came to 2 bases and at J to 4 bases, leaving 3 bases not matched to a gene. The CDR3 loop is CASSYGTGGGETQYF. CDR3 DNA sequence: TGTGCCAGCAGTTACGGGACAGGGGGAGGAGAGACCCAGTACTTC.

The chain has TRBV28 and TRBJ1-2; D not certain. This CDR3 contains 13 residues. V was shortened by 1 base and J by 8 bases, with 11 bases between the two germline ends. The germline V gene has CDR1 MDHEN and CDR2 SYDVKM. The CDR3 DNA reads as TGTGCCAGCAGTTTATTACATGATCAGGGCTACACCTTC. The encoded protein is CASSLLHDQGYTF.

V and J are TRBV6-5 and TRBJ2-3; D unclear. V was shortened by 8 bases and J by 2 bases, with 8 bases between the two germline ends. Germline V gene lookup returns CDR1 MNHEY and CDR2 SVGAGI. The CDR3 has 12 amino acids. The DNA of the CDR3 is TGTGCCAGCTGCGGAGACACAGATACGCAGTATTTT. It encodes CASCGDTDTQYF.

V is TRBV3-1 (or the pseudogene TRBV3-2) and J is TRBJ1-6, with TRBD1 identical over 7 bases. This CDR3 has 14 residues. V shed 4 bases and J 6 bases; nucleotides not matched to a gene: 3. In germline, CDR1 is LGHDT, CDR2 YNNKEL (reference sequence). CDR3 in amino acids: CASSPGQSNSPLHF. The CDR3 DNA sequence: TGTGCCAGCAGCCCGGGACAGTCTAATTCACCCCTCCACTTT.

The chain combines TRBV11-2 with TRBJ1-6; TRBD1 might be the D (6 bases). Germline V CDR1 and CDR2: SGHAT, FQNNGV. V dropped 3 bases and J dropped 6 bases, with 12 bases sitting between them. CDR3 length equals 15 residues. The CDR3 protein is CASSLSGVSNSPLHF. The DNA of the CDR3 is TGTGCCAGCAGCTTGTCAGGGGTTTCTAATTCACCCCTCCACTTT.

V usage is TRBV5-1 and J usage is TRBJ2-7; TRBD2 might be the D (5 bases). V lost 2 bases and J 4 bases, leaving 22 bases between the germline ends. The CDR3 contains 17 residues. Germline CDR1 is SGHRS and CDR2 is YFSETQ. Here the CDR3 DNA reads TGCGCCAGCAGCTTATGGACCCGACGGGCGGAGGAATACGAGCAGTACGTC. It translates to CASSLWTRRAEEYEQYV.

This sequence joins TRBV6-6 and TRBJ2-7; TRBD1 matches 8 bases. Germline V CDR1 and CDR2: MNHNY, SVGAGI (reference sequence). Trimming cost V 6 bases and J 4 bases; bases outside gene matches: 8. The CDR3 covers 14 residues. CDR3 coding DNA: TGTGCCAGCAGGGTATCCGGGACAGGTTACGAGCAGTACGTC. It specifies CASRVSGTGYEQYV.

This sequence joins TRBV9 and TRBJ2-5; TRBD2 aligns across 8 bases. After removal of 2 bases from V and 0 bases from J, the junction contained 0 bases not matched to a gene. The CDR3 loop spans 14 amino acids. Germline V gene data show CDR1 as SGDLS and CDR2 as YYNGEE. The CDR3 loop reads CASSVSGNQETQYF. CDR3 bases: TGTGCCAGCAGCGTTAGCGGGAACCAAGAGACCCAGTACTTC. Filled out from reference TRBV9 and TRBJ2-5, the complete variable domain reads DSGVTQTPKHLITATGQRVTLRCSPRSGDLSVYWYQQSLDQGLQFLIQYYNGEERAKGNILERFSAQQFPDLHSELNLSSLELGDSALYFCASSVSGNQETQYFGPGTRLLVL.

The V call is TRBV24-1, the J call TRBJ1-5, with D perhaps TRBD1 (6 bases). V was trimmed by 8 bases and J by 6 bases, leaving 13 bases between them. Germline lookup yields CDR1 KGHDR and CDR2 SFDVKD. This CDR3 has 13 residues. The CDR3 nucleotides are TGTGCCACCAATGGGGGCGCGGGTCAGCCCCAGCATTTT. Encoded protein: CATNGGAGQPQHF.

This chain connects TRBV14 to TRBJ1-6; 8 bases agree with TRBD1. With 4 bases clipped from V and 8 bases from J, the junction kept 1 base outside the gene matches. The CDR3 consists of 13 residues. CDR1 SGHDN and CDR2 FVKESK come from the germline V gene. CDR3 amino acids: CASSLTGDSPLHF. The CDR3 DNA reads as TGTGCCAGCAGCCTGACAGGGGATTCACCCCTCCACTTT.

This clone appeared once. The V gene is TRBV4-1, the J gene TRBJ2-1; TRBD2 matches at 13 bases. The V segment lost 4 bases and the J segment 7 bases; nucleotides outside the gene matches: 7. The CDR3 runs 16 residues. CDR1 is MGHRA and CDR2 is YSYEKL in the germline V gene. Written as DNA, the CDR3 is TGCGCCAGCAGCCGCATACTAGCGGGAGGGGAAAATGAGCAGTTCTTC. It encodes CASSRILAGGENEQFF.

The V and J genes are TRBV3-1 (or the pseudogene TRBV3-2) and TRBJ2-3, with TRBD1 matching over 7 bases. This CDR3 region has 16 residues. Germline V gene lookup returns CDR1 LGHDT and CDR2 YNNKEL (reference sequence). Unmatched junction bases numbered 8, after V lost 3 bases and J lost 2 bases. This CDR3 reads CASSHWSGTATDTQYF. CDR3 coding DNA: TGTGCCAGCAGCCATTGGTCCGGGACAGCCACAGATACGCAGTATTTT.

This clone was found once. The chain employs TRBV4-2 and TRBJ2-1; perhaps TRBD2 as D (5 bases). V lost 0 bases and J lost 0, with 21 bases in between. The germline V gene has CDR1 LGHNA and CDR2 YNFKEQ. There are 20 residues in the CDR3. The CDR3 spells CASSQEWVYIERISYNEQFF. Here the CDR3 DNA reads TGTGCCAGCAGCCAAGAATGGGTTTATATTGAGCGGATCTCCTACAATGAGCAGTTCTTC.